These 30 T cell receptor beta chains were all obtained from the same sample, sequenced in a study of CD8 T cells in Susac syndrome. An input of roughly 0.5 to 1 ug of RNA was subjected to reverse transcription using random hexamers. From the immunoSEQ multiplex PCR reads, TCRdb called clonotypes with MiXCR, one entry per CDR3 protein. Of about 120,000 distinct CDR3 sequences listed, nearly 95% are singletons. Sequenced: CD4+ T cells from PBMCs. Receptors were obtained from a human donor in good health.

This clonotype came up a few times. This chain uses TRBV4-2 with TRBJ1-2; 7 bases are shared with TRBD1. The trim removed 4 bases at V and 2 bases at J, leaving 13 bases unmatched. The CDR3 contains 17 residues. Germline V gene sequence: CDR1 LGHNA, CDR2 YNFKEQ. The CDR3 DNA reads TGTGCCAGCAGCCGAGGGACAGCCACCCCAGGGAACTATGGCTACACCTTC. Protein product: CASSRGTATPGNYGYTF.

J is TRBJ1-1 and V is TRBV19; D remains ambiguous. The CDR3 consists of 15 residues. Trimming stripped 8 bases from V and 0 bases from J, with 16 bases between. Germline values: CDR1 LNHDA, CDR2 SQIVND (reference sequence). The DNA for the CDR3 is TGTGCCAGTTCTAAGGGATCGGGTATGAACACTGAAGCTTTCTTT. It encodes CASSKGSGMNTEAFF.

The chain links TRBV6-2 or TRBV6-3 to TRBJ1-2; D uncertain. CDR3 length: 12 residues. V gave up 7 bases and J gave up 8 bases, with 14 bases separating them. Looked up from germline, CDR1 is MNHEY and CDR2 is SVGEGT. The CDR3, as DNA: TGTGCCAGCACTAGAACGACGGGAGGCTACACCTTC. This translates into CASTRTTGGYTF.

This chain links TRBV20-1 with TRBJ2-6; TRBD1 agrees at 7 bases. CDR1 is DFQATT and CDR2 is SNEGSKA in the germline V gene (reference sequence). With 7 bases clipped from V and 0 bases from J, the junction kept 9 bases outside the gene matches. The CDR3 spans 16 residues. The CDR3 DNA reads TGCAGTGTTAGGACAGGTGATTACTCTGGGGCCAACGTCCTGACTTTC. Amino acid sequence: CSVRTGDYSGANVLTF.

Notes on this clonotype: A junction end diverges from the germline sequence, so it may reflect a read error. The J gene is TRBJ1-2, the V gene TRBV7-2, with 7 bases fitting TRBD1. The CDR3 is 15 residues long. Germline CDR1 and CDR2: SGHTA and FQGNSA. The chain's CDR3 is CASSTGTERSYRYTF. The CDR3, as DNA: TGTGCCAGCAGCACGGGGACAGAGAGGTCCTATCGCTACACCTTC.

The rearrangement joins TRBV20-1 to TRBJ2-7; the D is unclear. V lost 5 bases to trimming and J lost 5 bases, with 7 bases between them. This CDR3 has 10 amino acids. Germline assignment: CDR1 DFQATT and CDR2 SNEGSKA (reference sequence). CDR3 coding DNA: TGCAGTGCTTCTGACCACGAGCAGTACTTC. Translating gives CSASDHEQYF.

This chain uses TRBV5-6 with TRBJ2-2, with no clear D. The V end was cut by 2 bases, the J end by 0 bases, with 11 bases between. There are 16 residues in the CDR3. CDR1 is SGHDT and CDR2 is YYEEEE in the germline V gene. The CDR3, as DNA: TGTGCCAGCAGCTTTCGTTTCGCCACGAACACCGGGGAGCTGTTTTTT. Translating gives CASSFRFATNTGELFF.

The chain has TRBV20-1 and TRBJ2-1; the match to TRBD2 covers 11 bases. This CDR3 contains 15 residues. J gave up 0 bases and V 2 bases, and 0 bases lay outside the gene matches. Germline V gene data show CDR1 as DFQATT and CDR2 as SNEGSKA (reference sequence). CDR3 amino acids: CSARTSGSSYNEQFF. CDR3 bases: TGCAGTGCTAGAACTAGCGGGAGCTCCTACAATGAGCAGTTCTTC.

The J gene is TRBJ2-7, the V gene TRBV29-1; 8 bases align to TRBD1. V was pared by 6 bases and J by 1 base, with 8 bases of the junction left unmatched. CDR1 is SQVTM, CDR2 ANQGSEA, per germline. The CDR3 has 14 amino acids. This chain's CDR3 is CSVSPQGESYEQYF. Here the CDR3 DNA reads TGCAGCGTCTCCCCACAGGGGGAGTCCTACGAGCAGTACTTC.

This chain joins TRBV7-2 and TRBJ2-1, with 12 bases that match TRBD2. The germline V gene encodes CDR1 SGHTA and CDR2 FQGNSA. There are 15 residues in the CDR3. The V segment lost 5 bases and the J segment 6 bases; nucleotides outside the gene matches: 5. CDR3 protein: CASSIGLAGTNEQFF. The CDR3 DNA reads as TGTGCCAGCAGCATCGGACTAGCGGGGACCAATGAGCAGTTCTTC.

This clonotype was seen only a few times. This chain joins TRBV30 and TRBJ2-5; D not certain. The V gene lost 0 bases and the J gene lost 4 bases, with 3 bases spanning the gap. The CDR3 loop spans 11 amino acids. The V gene's germline CDR1 is GTSNPN and CDR2 SVGIG (reference sequence). CDR3 DNA sequence: TGTGCCTGGAGTGTCCGAGAGACCCAGTACTTC. Translated: CAWSVRETQYF.

J is TRBJ2-7 and V is TRBV6-6, with TRBD1 matching 9 bases. Trimming at V came to 5 bases and at J to 5 bases, leaving 1 base not matched to a gene. The germline V gene has CDR1 MNHNY and CDR2 SVGAGI (reference sequence). This CDR3 contains 12 residues. DNA for the CDR3: TGTGCCAGCAGTGGGACAGGGAACGAGCAGTACTTC. Residues: CASSGTGNEQYF.

This clonotype was counted a single time. V usage is TRBV6-1 and J usage is TRBJ1-1; a possible D gene is TRBD1 (6 bases). Trimming removed 7 bases from V and 0 bases from J, with 30 bases in between. CDR1 is MNHNS, CDR2 SASEGT, per germline. CDR3 length: 20 amino acids. The CDR3 region is CASTRILAAARQAMNTEAFF. The CDR3 DNA reads as TGTGCCAGCACGAGAATTCTCGCCGCTGCGAGACAGGCCATGAACACTGAAGCTTTCTTT.

The chain employs TRBV4-3 and TRBJ2-5, with a possible D match to TRBD1 (6 bases). Looked up from germline, CDR1 is LGHNA and CDR2 is YSLEER. Trimming removed 2 bases from V and 4 bases from J, with 14 bases in between. This CDR3 has 15 amino acids. CDR3 residues: CASSQTGIPRETQYF. The CDR3 DNA reads as TGCGCCAGCAGCCAAACAGGGATACCAAGAGAGACCCAGTACTTC.

J is TRBJ2-7 and V is TRBV29-1, with unresolved D. The germline V gene encodes CDR1 SQVTM and CDR2 ANQGSEA. V gave up 4 bases and J gave up 3 bases, with 13 bases separating them. This CDR3 is built from 13 residues. CDR3 in DNA: TGCAGCGTTGTTTTGGCCGCCAGCTACGAGCAGTACTTC. Residues: CSVVLAASYEQYF.

This chain links TRBV3-1 with TRBJ1-4, with D perhaps TRBD1 (5 bases). The germline gives CDR1 LGHDT, CDR2 YNNKEL (reference sequence). The ends were cut back, 1 base at V and 2 bases at J, with 5 bases in the middle. The CDR3 extends over 14 amino acids. The CDR3 reads CASSQAGTNEKLFF. The CDR3 region has the DNA TGTGCCAGCAGCCAAGCAGGGACTAATGAAAAACTGTTTTTT. Drawing the rest from reference TRBV3-1 and TRBJ1-4, the complete variable domain is DTAVSQTPKYLVTQMGNDKSIKCEQNLGHDTMYWYKQDSKKFLKIMFSYNNKELIINETVPNRFSPKSPDKAHLNLHINSLELGDSAVYFCASSQAGTNEKLFFGSGTQLSVL.

This clonotype was seen only once. The chain recombines TRBV29-1 with TRBJ2-3; no firm D call. Germline CDR1 and CDR2: SQVTM and ANQGSEA. This CDR3 has 10 residues. V lost 5 bases and J 6 bases, leaving 6 bases between the germline ends. The CDR3: CSVSEDTQYF. The CDR3 region has the DNA TGCAGCGTTTCTGAGGATACGCAGTATTTT.

The V gene is TRBV5-1, the J gene TRBJ1-5; maybe TRBD1 (6 bases). This CDR3 contains 15 residues. Germline V CDR1 and CDR2: SGHRS, YFSETQ. Deletions cut 1 base from V and 6 bases from J, with 14 bases between. The CDR3 sequence is CASSLQGQGFQPQHF. The CDR3 DNA follows: TGCGCCAGCAGCTTGCAGGGGCAGGGGTTTCAGCCCCAGCATTTT. Together with reference TRBV5-1 and TRBJ1-5, the CDR3 gives the full variable domain: KAGVTQTPRYLIKTRGQQVTLSCSPISGHRSVSWYQQTPGQGLQFLFEYFSETQRNKGNFPGRFSGRQFSNSRSEMNVSTLELGDSALYLCASSLQGQGFQPQHFGDGTRLSIL.

The chain recombines TRBV5-1 with TRBJ2-1; D might be TRBD2 (6 bases). Trimming left V 1 base short and J 9 bases short, with 14 bases between. The germline V gene encodes CDR1 SGHRS and CDR2 YFSETQ. This CDR3 is 14 amino acids long. The CDR3 spells CASSLYGGSGEQFF. The CDR3 region has the DNA TGCGCCAGCAGCTTGTATGGGGGGTCGGGTGAGCAGTTCTTC. The whole variable domain, remainder taken from reference TRBV5-1 and TRBJ2-1, is KAGVTQTPRYLIKTRGQQVTLSCSPISGHRSVSWYQQTPGQGLQFLFEYFSETQRNKGNFPGRFSGRQFSNSRSEMNVSTLELGDSALYLCASSLYGGSGEQFFGPGTRLTVL.

The rearrangement uses TRBV9 and TRBJ1-1; no firm D call. The CDR3 runs to 14 residues. With 1 base removed from V and 5 bases from J, the gap between germline ends came to 12 bases. From germline, CDR1 is SGDLS and CDR2 YYNGEE. CDR3 sequence: CASSVSAGFTEAFF. The CDR3 DNA follows: TGTGCCAGCAGCGTATCCGCAGGATTTACTGAAGCTTTCTTT.

The CDR3 reads CASSQDPVNTEAFF. In nucleotides, the CDR3 is TGTGCCAGCAGCCAAGATCCAGTGAACACTGAAGCTTTCTTT. The chain is built from TRBV3-1 and TRBJ1-1, with D unclear. This CDR3 region has 14 residues. V lost 0 bases and J lost 0, with 5 bases in between. The germline CDR1 and CDR2 sequences are LGHDT and YNNKEL (reference sequence).

The gene calls are TRBV7-2 and TRBJ1-1; D is undetermined. V was trimmed by 3 bases and J by 4 bases, leaving 9 bases between them. Per germline, CDR1 SGHTA and CDR2 FQGNSA. CDR3 length: 13 residues. The CDR3 sequence is CASSLETGTEAFF. Written as DNA, the CDR3 is TGTGCCAGCAGCTTGGAAACGGGCACTGAAGCTTTCTTT.

The chain carries TRBV29-1 and TRBJ1-2; D unclear. There are 13 residues in the CDR3. Germline CDR1 and CDR2: SQVTM and ANQGSEA. V shed 0 bases and J shed 7 bases, with 12 bases lying between them. CDR3 in DNA: TGCAGCGTTGAAGATCTTTTTGGGGTTGGCTACACCTTC. Translating it yields CSVEDLFGVGYTF. The full variable domain, its missing parts supplied by reference TRBV29-1 and TRBJ1-2, is SAVISQKPSRDICQRGTSLTIQCQVDSQVTMMFWYRQQPGQSLTLIATANQGSEATYESGFVIDKFPISRPNLTFSTLTVSNMSPEDSSIYLCSVEDLFGVGYTFGSGTRLTVV.

This chain links TRBV5-1 with TRBJ1-1, with 10 positions matching TRBD1. The CDR3 sequence is 17 residues long. In germline, CDR1 is SGHRS, CDR2 YFSETQ. V was clipped by 0 bases and J by 9 bases; unmatched bases: 14. The CDR3 DNA reads TGCGCCAGCAGCTTGGGGGGGACAGGGGCTAATTCGGGGAAAGCTTTCTTT. Encoded protein: CASSLGGTGANSGKAFF.

The chain employs TRBV25-1 and TRBJ1-1; D is undetermined. This CDR3 has 15 residues. The germline V and J ends were trimmed by 6 bases and 4 bases, with 18 bases remaining between them. Germline-derived CDR1 and CDR2 are MGHDK and SYGVNS. The chain's CDR3 is CASRDDLQVSTEAFF. CDR3 DNA sequence: TGTGCCAGCAGGGACGATCTGCAGGTTAGCACTGAAGCTTTCTTT.

This rearrangement joins TRBV7-9 to TRBJ2-3; the D is unclear. V was clipped by 7 bases and J by 0 bases, with 20 bases between them. Germline V gene data show CDR1 as SEHNR and CDR2 as FQNEAQ (reference sequence). CDR3 length: 17 residues. The CDR3 is CASMTQVPNPSTDTQYF. CDR3 DNA: TGTGCCAGCATGACGCAGGTGCCGAACCCTAGCACAGATACGCAGTATTTT.

This clonotype has just a few counts. The chain couples TRBV10-2 to TRBJ2-7, with unresolved D. The CDR3 consists of 12 residues. Germline CDR1 WSHSY, CDR2 SAAADI. V lost 2 bases, J lost 1 base, and 3 bases lay in between. The DNA for the CDR3 is TGCGCCAGCAGTGAGCTTTCCTACGAGCAGTACTTC. Residues: CASSELSYEQYF.

The V and J genes are TRBV4-1 and TRBJ1-1; D is perhaps TRBD1 (5 bases). Germline V gene data show CDR1 as MGHRA and CDR2 as YSYEKL. Trimming removed 3 bases at V and 1 base at J, with 12 bases between. CDR3 length equals 15 residues. The CDR3 here is CASSQIAQGNTEAFF. The CDR3 nucleotides read TGCGCCAGCAGCCAGATTGCTCAGGGGAACACTGAAGCTTTCTTT.

On this clonotype: Just one base apart from a much larger clone, this may be a read error. The chain employs TRBV14 and TRBJ2-7; D gene uncertain. Trimming cost V 5 bases and J 0 bases, with 5 bases left between them. This CDR3 has 12 residues. CDR1 is SGHDN, CDR2 FVKESK, per germline. The CDR3 nucleotides read TGTGCCAGCAGCTGGAGCTCCTACGAGCAGTACTTC. Amino acid sequence: CASSWSSYEQYF.

The CDR3 DNA reads TGCGCCAGCAGCTTGGACAGGCAACCAGATACGCAGTATTTT. This translates into CASSLDRQPDTQYF. The chain carries TRBV5-1 and TRBJ2-3; D perhaps matches TRBD1 (5 bases). V dropped 0 bases and J dropped 4 bases, with 9 bases sitting between them. This CDR3 contains 14 residues. Germline-derived CDR1 and CDR2 are SGHRS and YFSETQ.